This T cell receptor (beta chain) was found in a study of T cells in Graves' hyperthyroidism and ophthalmopathy (dated by TCRdb to about 2019). With respect to the entire study: Peripheral blood was sampled at the time of initial diagnosis, prior to any treatment. According to the paper, TCR Vbeta CDR3 sequencing was carried out on some 130 peripheral blood samples, which came from fewer than 50 ophthalmopathy, around 75 hyperthyroidism and about 17 progressor patients. After blood sampling, hyperthyroidism patients were treated with methimazole at a starting dose of 30 mg daily, and ophthalmopathy patients were treated with high-dose intravenous methylprednisolone. A discovery cohort of fewer than 110 patients, about 40 with Graves' ophthalmopathy and roughly 59 with stable Graves' hyperthyroidism, was used to find distinguishing TCR V-J signatures. In six Graves' hyperthyroidism patients, the study also compared T-cell repertoires from thyroid tissue with T-cell repertoires from blood. Whether ophthalmopathy could be predicted prospectively was tested in an independent validation cohort made up of about 18 hyperthyroidism patients plus 17 patients who later progressed to ophthalmopathy. The roughly 100 discovery patients were randomly divided into training and test sets at a 7:3 ratio.

Graves' hyperthyroidism was defined as stable when no progression to ophthalmopathy occurred over 18 months of follow-up. Hyperthyroidism patients were newly diagnosed, had a disease duration of under 2 months, and were aged 18 to 65 years. Patients with uncontrolled infections, other autoimmune diseases, pregnancy or lactation were excluded. Clinical symptoms, serum thyroxine and TRAb, thyroid ultrasound, and orbital computed tomography formed the basis for the diagnoses. PBMCs were isolated from 10 ml of fresh peripheral blood by Ficoll-Paque density gradient centrifugation. Total RNA was extracted using Trizol reagent, and RNA quality was assessed on an Agilent 2100 Bioanalyzer. Amplification of TCR beta CDR3 regions was carried out from RNA transcripts. For the first round of RT-PCR on the TCR CDR3, the HTBI primer set was used together with the Qiagen OneStep RT-PCR kit. Libraries were constructed in a second round of multiplex PCR, after which size selection and purification were carried out. Libraries were sequenced paired-end with 100 bp reads on an Illumina HiSeq2000. The paper's data handling went like this. SOAPnuke was used to process the raw data, with reads discarded if the reads contained adapters or uncalled bases, had a mean Phred below 15, or lacked an exact constant-primer or identifier match. COPE v1.2.5 was used to merge high-quality paired reads, and clonotypes were defined as unique nucleotide sequences. Clonotypes were aligned to IMGT TRBV, TRBD and TRBJ reference segments using MiTCR v1.1. The analysis was restricted to V-J combinations with a frequency above 0.0001, which together covered just over 99% of the repertoires. A TCS score was defined as the ratio between F50 (clonal expansion) and ExV (chaos), using BLOSUM62-based TCRdist between CDR3 peptides within each V-J. Welch's t-statistics and random forest reduced approximately 520 V-J features to some 14, which were used in a naive Bayes classifier (R e1071). TCRdb took the public reads, trimmed them with fastp at Q25, ran MiXCR for clone calling and kept in-frame beta chains. Each record represents a unique CDR3 protein, reported with the most common genes and DNA among its rows. The V and J calls come from TCRdb's annotation, not from the publication. The sample table shows a few hundred thousand distinct CDR3 sequences, and approximately 15% are seen once. The ten largest account for about a sixth of the sample.

The germline V and J ends show losses of 1 base and 4 bases respectively, and no gene match explains 9 bases of the junction. The CDR1 and CDR2 encoded by the germline V gene (reference sequence) are LNHDA and SQIVND. The CDR3 sequence holds 16 residues, the cysteine and phenylalanine included. Only CDR3 DNA is held: 48 bases, read in frame from base 1. Only a few counts were recorded for this clonotype. The target of this receptor is not known. No much larger clone is present one base from it, and per-base qualities are unavailable. Paper-wide results and their limitations: Most expanded thyroid clonotypes (frequency above 0.001) were also found in blood, which suggests that blood repertoires may mirror thyroid immune responses. Sample size was not statistically predetermined, and investigators were not blinded to group allocation. A model built on a 13 V-J signature distinguished ophthalmopathy from stable hyperthyroidism, reaching about 89% sensitivity and 81.08% specificity in cross-validation and 80%/75% in testing. In validation, the model predicted progression to ophthalmopathy a median of roughly six months before onset, with approximately 70% sensitivity and almost 75% specificity.

Sequencing was performed on blood. The origin of this receptor is a woman between 18 and 30 years old with Graves' hyperthyroidism. The chain is made from TRBV19 and TRBJ1-2; 7 bases in the junction line up with TRBD1. Read as DNA, the sequence is TGTGCCAGTAGTATAGGAAGTGACAGGGCTGGCTATGGCTACACCTTC. It translates as CASSIGSDRAGYGYTF.